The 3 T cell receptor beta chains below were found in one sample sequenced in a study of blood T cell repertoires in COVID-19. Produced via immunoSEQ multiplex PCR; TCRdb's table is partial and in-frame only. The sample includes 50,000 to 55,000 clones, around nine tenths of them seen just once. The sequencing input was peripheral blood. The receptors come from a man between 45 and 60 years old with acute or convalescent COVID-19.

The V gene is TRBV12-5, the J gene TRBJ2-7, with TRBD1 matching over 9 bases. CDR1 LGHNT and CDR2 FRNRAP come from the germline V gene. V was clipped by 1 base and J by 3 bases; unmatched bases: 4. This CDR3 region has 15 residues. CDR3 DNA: TGTGCTAGTGGTTTGGCACCGGGACAGGGCTACGAGCAGTACTTC. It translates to CASGLAPGQGYEQYF.

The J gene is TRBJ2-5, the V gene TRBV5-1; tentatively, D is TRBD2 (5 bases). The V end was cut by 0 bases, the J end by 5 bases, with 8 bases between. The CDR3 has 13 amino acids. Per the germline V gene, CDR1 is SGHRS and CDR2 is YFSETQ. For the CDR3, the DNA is TGCGCCAGCAGCTTGGTAGGAGGCGAGACCCAGTACTTC. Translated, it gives CASSLVGGETQYF.

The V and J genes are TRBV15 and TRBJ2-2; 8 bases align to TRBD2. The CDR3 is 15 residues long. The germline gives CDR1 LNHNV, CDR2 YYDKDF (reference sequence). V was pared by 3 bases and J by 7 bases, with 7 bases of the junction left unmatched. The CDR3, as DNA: TGTGCCACCAGCAGGGACCCCGGGGGGGTCGGGGAGCTGTTTTTT. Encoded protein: CATSRDPGGVGELFF.